This TCR beta chain stems from a study of regulatory and conventional T cells in breast cancer. A single record per CDR3 protein comes from TCRdb applying MiXCR to the PCR reads. This sample has 1,000 to 1,500 distinct CDR3 sequences; approximately 80% occur once, and the top ten carry about 4.5%. The CDR3 contains 15 residues. The V end was cut by 6 bases, the J end by 2 bases, with 16 bases between. CDR1 WSHSY and CDR2 SAAADI come from the germline V gene. The sequenced sample consisted of regulatory T cells from blood. This clonotype was obtained from a male donor in good health. The chain links TRBV10-2 to TRBJ2-5; unclear D gene. The DNA of the CDR3 is TGCGCCAGCAGACAAGCCGGTGGAGAGCAAGAGACCCAGTACTTC. It is translated as CASRQAGGEQETQYF.